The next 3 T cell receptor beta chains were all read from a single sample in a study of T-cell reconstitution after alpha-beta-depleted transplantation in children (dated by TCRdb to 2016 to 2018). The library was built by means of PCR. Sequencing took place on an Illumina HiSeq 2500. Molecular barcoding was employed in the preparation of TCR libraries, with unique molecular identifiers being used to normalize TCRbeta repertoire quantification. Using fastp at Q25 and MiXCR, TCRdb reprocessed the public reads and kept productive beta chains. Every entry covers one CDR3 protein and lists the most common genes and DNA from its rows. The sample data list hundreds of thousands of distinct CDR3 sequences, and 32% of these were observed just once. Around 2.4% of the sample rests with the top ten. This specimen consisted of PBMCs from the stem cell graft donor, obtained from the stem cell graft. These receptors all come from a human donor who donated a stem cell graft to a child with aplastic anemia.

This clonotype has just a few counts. CDR3 loop: CASTNGASGRPGGHEQYF. CDR3 sequence (DNA): TGTGCCAGCACCAATGGGGCTAGCGGGAGGCCCGGGGGGCACGAGCAGTACTTC. The rearrangement uses TRBV6-2 or TRBV6-3 and TRBJ2-7; TRBD2 matches at 11 bases. The length of the CDR3 is 18 residues. The V and J ends lost 7 bases and 5 bases, in that order; junction bases with no gene match: 19. Germline CDR1 reads MNHEY; CDR2 reads SVGEGT.

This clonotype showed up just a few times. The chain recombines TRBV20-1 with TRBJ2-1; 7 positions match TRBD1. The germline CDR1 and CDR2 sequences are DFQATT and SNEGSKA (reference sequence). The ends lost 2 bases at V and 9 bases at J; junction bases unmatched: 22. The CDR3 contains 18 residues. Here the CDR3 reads CSARTDRARVGWLGEQFF. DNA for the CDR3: TGCAGTGCTAGAACAGACAGGGCCCGGGTTGGTTGGTTGGGTGAGCAGTTCTTC.

The CDR3, as DNA: TGCGCCAGCAGCTTCTGGGGGGCAGCGGATACGCAGTATTTT. This translates into CASSFWGAADTQYF. The V gene is TRBV5-1, the J gene TRBJ2-3; TRBD1 or TRBD2 may be the D gene (6 bases each). The length of the CDR3 is 14 residues. V lost 2 bases and J lost 6, with 13 bases in between. Per the germline V gene, CDR1 is SGHRS and CDR2 is YFSETQ.